Listed below are T cell receptor beta chains from one sample, sequenced in a study of T cell repertoires in cytomegalovirus infection. One entry per CDR3 protein results from TCRdb running MiXCR on the reads. The sample yields 650,000 to 900,000 distinct CDR3 sequences, around 29% seen once. For these TCRs, the target antigens are not known. Source: cultured CD8+ T cells from PBMCs, taken from culture after CMV antigen stimulation. Receptor source: a human donor in good health (CMV status not recorded). Some clones in this sample may be carry-over from other donors' samples. Each CDR3 is given with its conserved first and last residue. A D gene is named only where the DNA matches it firmly. Clone size is given for some rows only: seen once, a few or many times, or a class if the clone is expanded.

many | 20 | TRBJ2-2 | - | TRBV12-3/TRBV12-4 | TGTGCCAGCAGTACAATTGAGGTCGATCCGCTTATTGGGGGCACCGGGGAGCTGTTTTTT | CASSTIEVDPLIGGTGELFF
few | 18 | TRBJ1-1 | - | TRBV12-3/TRBV12-4 | TGTGCCAGCAGTTTTTTCCTTCTTAGGGATTTAAATGTGACTGAAGCTTTCTTT | CASSFFLLRDLNVTEAFF
- | 11 | TRBJ2-3 | - | TRBV12-3/TRBV12-4 | TGTGCCAGCAGTGGGGAGCGGCTTCAGTATTTT | CASSGERLQYF
few | 16 | TRBJ2-4 | - | TRBV27 | TGTGCCAGCAGTTTATTCCCGGGTACAGCCAAAAACATTCAGTACTTC | CASSLFPGTAKNIQYF
- | 16 | TRBJ2-3 | - | TRBV5-1 | TGCGCCAGCAGCTTGTTTTCCGGGGGCGGGAGAGATACGCAGTATTTT | CASSLFSGGGRDTQYF
- | 17 | TRBJ2-5 | TRBD2 | TRBV28 | TGTGCCAGCAGTTGGGGGACTAGCGGGGGAGGTCAAGAGACCCAGTACTTC | CASSWGTSGGGQETQYF
- | 13 | TRBJ1-2 | - | TRBV7-9 | TGTGCCAGCACCGCAGGGGCTTTCTATGGCTACACCTTC | CASTAGAFYGYTF
many | 15 | TRBJ2-2 | TRBD2 | TRBV7-2 | TGTGCCAGCAGCTTAGAATTCGGGGGGGCCGGGGAGCTGTTTTTT | CASSLEFGGAGELFF
- | 13 | TRBJ2-1 | - | TRBV20-1 | TGCAGTGCGGGACATATCAACTACAATGAGCAGTTCTTC | CSAGHINYNEQFF
- | 11 | TRBJ1-2 | - | TRBV10-3 | TGTGCCATCAGTGTGACGGATGGCTACACCTTC | CAISVTDGYTF
- | 14 | TRBJ2-1 | TRBD2 | TRBV10-3 | TGTGCCATCAGTGAGGCGGGGGGGCCTAATGAGCAGTTCTTC | CAISEAGGPNEQFF
- | 14 | TRBJ2-1 | - | TRBV4-1 | TGCGCCAGCAGCCAAGCTCGAGACACGGATGAGCAGTTCTTC | CASSQARDTDEQFF
- | 14 | TRBJ2-5 | - | TRBV12-3/TRBV12-4 | TGTGCCAGCAGTTTTCCAGGGTACCAAGAGACCCAGTACTTC | CASSFPGYQETQYF
- | 13 | TRBJ2-1 | TRBD2 | TRBV11-2 | TGTGCCAGCAGCTTAGGGGGACTAGCGGGAGAGTTCTTC | CASSLGGLAGEFF
- | 13 | TRBJ1-1 | TRBD1 | TRBV19 | TGTGCCAGTACTAGGAGGGGGCGCACTGAAGCTTTCTTT | CASTRRGRTEAFF
few | 14 | TRBJ1-1 | TRBD1 | TRBV7-2 | TGTGCCAGCAGCTTATACCCAGGGGGCCCTGAAGCTTTCTTT | CASSLYPGGPEAFF
few | 9 | TRBJ1-1 | - | TRBV29-1 | TGCAGCGTTGGAGGTGAAGCTTTCTTT | CSVGGEAFF
few | 14 | TRBJ1-2 | - | TRBV28 | TGTGCCAGCAGTTTTCTTAGGGAGCCCTATGGCTACACCTTC | CASSFLREPYGYTF
- | 15 | TRBJ2-1 | - | TRBV15 | TGTGCCACCAGAGTTACAGGGACCCCCTACAATGAGCAGTTCTTC | CATRVTGTPYNEQFF
- | 15 | TRBJ1-2 | - | TRBV12-3/TRBV12-4 | TGTGCCAGCAGTGGCCAAAAAAAAGTAGTCTATGGCTACACCTTC | CASSGQKKVVYGYTF
few | 17 | TRBJ2-2 | - | TRBV4-3 | TGCGCCAGCAGCCAAGATCTATGGGGGGCGAGGACCGGGGAGCTGTTTTTT | CASSQDLWGARTGELFF
many | 14 | TRBJ2-3 | - | TRBV12-3/TRBV12-4 | TGTGCCAGCAGTCCCCCCGGGGTGGAAGATACGCAGTATTTT | CASSPPGVEDTQYF
few | 15 | TRBJ2-5 | TRBD2 | TRBV7-9 | TGTGCCAGCAGCGCCGATGGACTAGCGGGGAAGTCCCAGTACTTC | CASSADGLAGKSQYF
- | 14 | TRBJ2-3 | - | TRBV24-1 | TGTGCCACCGCGGGTGATTTAAGGGGCGATACGCAGTATTTT | CATAGDLRGDTQYF
once | 17 | TRBJ2-3 | TRBD2 | TRBV9 | TGTGCCAGCAGCGTTTCGCACGGGGGGGCCGTCACAGATACGCAGTATTTT | CASSVSHGGAVTDTQYF
- | 12 | TRBJ1-1 | - | TRBV20-1 | TGCAGTGCTAGAGTGGGGGCCACTGAAGCTTTCTTT | CSARVGATEAFF
- | 17 | TRBJ2-1 | TRBD2 | TRBV7-2 | TGTGCCAGCAGCTCCTCCGAGACTAGCGGGGGGGCCTATGAGCAGTTCTTC | CASSSSETSGGAYEQFF
- | 14 | TRBJ1-1 | TRBD1 | TRBV19 | TGTGCCAGTAGAAACCGGGACAGTAACACTGAAGCTTTCTTT | CASRNRDSNTEAFF
- | 17 | TRBJ1-2 | TRBD1 | TRBV27 | TGTGCCAGCAGTCCCTGGGGACAGGGGGAAAGAAACTATGGCTACACCTTC | CASSPWGQGERNYGYTF
- | 13 | TRBJ2-7 | - | TRBV10-3 | TGTGCCATCACGTCGACAGCGTACTACGAGCAGTACTTC | CAITSTAYYEQYF
- | 14 | TRBJ2-2 | - | TRBV24-1 | TGTGCCACCAGTGATTCCGGTCCACCCGGGGAGCTGTTTTTT | CATSDSGPPGELFF
- | 16 | TRBJ2-1 | - | TRBV28 | TGTGCCAGCAGTTTATGGCAGGGACCCGTTATTGGTGAGCAGTTCTTC | CASSLWQGPVIGEQFF
many | 15 | TRBJ1-1 | - | TRBV7-6 | TGTGCCAGCAGCTTATACAGGGAGAGGTACACTGAAGCTTTCTTT | CASSLYRERYTEAFF
many | 15 | TRBJ2-5 | - | TRBV4-1 | TGCGCCAGCAGCCACTCACAGGGTGGGTTGGAGACCCAGTACTTC | CASSHSQGGLETQYF
few | 17 | TRBJ2-1 | TRBD1 | TRBV4-1 | TGCGCCAGCAGCCAAGTCCCGGACAGGGCTGACTACAATGAGCAGTTCTTC | CASSQVPDRADYNEQFF
- | 15 | TRBJ2-2 | - | TRBV6-5 | TGTGCCAGCGGGATTAGCGGAGAAAACACCGGGGAGCTGTTTTTT | CASGISGENTGELFF
- | 17 | TRBJ2-5 | - | TRBV7-9 | TGTGCCAGCAGCTCGCGGGCCCCGCCAACCAGTCAAGAGACCCAGTACTTC | CASSSRAPPTSQETQYF
- | 15 | TRBJ1-4 | - | TRBV5-1 | TGCGCCAGCAGCATGGAGGGGAGGATTAATGAAAAACTGTTTTTT | CASSMEGRINEKLFF
- | 15 | TRBJ2-1 | - | TRBV12-3/TRBV12-4 | TGTGCCAGCAGTTCCTCCGGGTCCAAATACAATGAGCAGTTCTTC | CASSSSGSKYNEQFF
- | 12 | TRBJ1-4 | TRBD1 | TRBV6-6 | TGTGCCAAGGACAGGGGGAATGAAAAACTGTTTTTT | CAKDRGNEKLFF
few | 14 | TRBJ2-2 | - | TRBV7-7 | TGTGCTAGCACCAGGACTGTGAACACCGGGGAGCTGTTTTTT | CASTRTVNTGELFF
many | 15 | TRBJ2-7 | - | TRBV7-4 | TGTGCCAGCAGCTTAGGCCGGACAGACTCCTACGAGCAGTACTTC | CASSLGRTDSYEQYF
- | 17 | TRBJ1-2 | TRBD1 | TRBV6-6 | TGTGCCAGCAGTCCAAGCCGGACAGGCGGGGTTAACTATGGCTACACCTTC | CASSPSRTGGVNYGYTF
- | 16 | TRBJ2-7 | TRBD2 | TRBV28 | TGTGCCAGCAGTTTTGCTAGCGGGGGTATCTCCTACGAGCAGTACTTC | CASSFASGGISYEQYF
- | 16 | TRBJ1-1 | - | TRBV19 | TGTGCCACCCTCCCAAAAACAAGAGGGGCGGTCGCTGAAGCTTTCTTT | CATLPKTRGAVAEAFF
- | 15 | TRBJ2-1 | TRBD2 | TRBV4-2 | TGTGCCAGCAGCCTAAGCGGGGTACCACCCAATGAGCAGTTCTTC | CASSLSGVPPNEQFF